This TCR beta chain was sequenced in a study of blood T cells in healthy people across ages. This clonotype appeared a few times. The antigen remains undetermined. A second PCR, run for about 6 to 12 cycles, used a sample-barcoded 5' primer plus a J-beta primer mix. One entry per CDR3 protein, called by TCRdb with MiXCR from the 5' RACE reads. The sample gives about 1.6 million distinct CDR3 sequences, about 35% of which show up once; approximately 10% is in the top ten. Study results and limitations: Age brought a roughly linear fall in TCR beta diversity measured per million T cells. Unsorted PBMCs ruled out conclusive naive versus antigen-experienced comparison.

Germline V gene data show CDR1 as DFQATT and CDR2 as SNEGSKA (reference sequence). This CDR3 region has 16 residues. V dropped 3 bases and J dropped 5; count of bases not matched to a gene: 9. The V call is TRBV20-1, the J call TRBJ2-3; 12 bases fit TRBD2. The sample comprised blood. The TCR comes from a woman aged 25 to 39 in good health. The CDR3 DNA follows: TGCAGTGCTAGTCTTATGGCTAGCGGGAGGGAAGATACGCAGTATTTT. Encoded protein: CSASLMASGREDTQYF.